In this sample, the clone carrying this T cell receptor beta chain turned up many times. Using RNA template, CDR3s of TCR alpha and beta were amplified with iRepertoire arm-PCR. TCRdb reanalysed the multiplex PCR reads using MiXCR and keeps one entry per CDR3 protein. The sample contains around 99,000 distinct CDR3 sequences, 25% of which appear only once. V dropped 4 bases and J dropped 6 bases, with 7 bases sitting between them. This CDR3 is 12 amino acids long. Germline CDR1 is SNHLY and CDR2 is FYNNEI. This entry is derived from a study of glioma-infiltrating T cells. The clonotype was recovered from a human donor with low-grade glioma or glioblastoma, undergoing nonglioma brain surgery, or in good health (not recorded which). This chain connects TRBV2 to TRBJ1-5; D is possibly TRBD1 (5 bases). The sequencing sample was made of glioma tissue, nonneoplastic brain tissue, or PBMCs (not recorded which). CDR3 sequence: CASSADSQPQHF. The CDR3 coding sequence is TGTGCCAGCAGTGCTGACAGTCAGCCCCAGCATTTT. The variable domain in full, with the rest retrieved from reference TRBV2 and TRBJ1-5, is EPEVTQTPSHQVTQMGQEVILRCVPISNHLYFYWYRQILGQKVEFLVSFYNNEISEKSEIFDDQFSVERPDGSNFTLKIRSTKLEDSAMYFCASSADSQPQHFGDGTRLSIL.